What follows describes a single T cell receptor beta chain. Sequencing used immunoSEQ multiplex PCR; TCRdb keeps in-frame clones, though not all of them. The data show around 170,000 clones, around 67% seen once. This sample stems from a study of blood T cell repertoires in COVID-19. The origin of this receptor is a woman aged 80 or older with acute or convalescent COVID-19. The sample consisted of peripheral blood.

CDR3 in amino acids: CASSVSGRATQYF. CDR3 nucleotide sequence: TGTGCCAGTAGTGTTAGCGGGAGAGCTACGCAGTATTTT. The genes are TRBV19 and TRBJ2-3, with TRBD2 identical over 9 bases. CDR1 LNHDA and CDR2 SQIVND come from the germline V gene (reference sequence). V was pared by 5 bases and J by 8 bases, with 5 bases of the junction left unmatched. The CDR3 totals 13 residues.